The rows below give T cell receptor beta chains drawn from one sample of a study of graft-versus-host responses after intestinal transplantation. Libraries were prepared by immunoSEQ multiplex PCR; TCRdb keeps only in-frame clonotypes and omits some of them. The data hold around 30,000 clones, with 80% to 85% observed a single time. Here the sequenced sample was ileum tissue, taken 98 days after intestinal transplantation. These receptors all stem from a human patient who received an intestinal transplant, so some T cells may come from the graft donor. Both conserved end residues are part of each CDR3. D genes are given only for firm matches. Clone size is given for some rows only: seen once, a few or many times, or a class if the clone is expanded.

-,TRBJ2-7,TRBV18,15,-,TGTGCCAGCTCACCGGACAGTGAGGTTTCCTACGAGCAGTACTTC,CASSPDSEVSYEQYF
-,TRBJ2-7,TRBV6-1,13,-,TGTGCCAGTAGAGAAGGTGCGACCTACGAGCAGTACTTC,CASREGATYEQYF
-,TRBJ1-1,TRBV6-1,13,TRBD1,TGTGCCAGCTCTACTCAGGGGGGGACTGAAGCTTTCTTT,CASSTQGGTEAFF
-,TRBJ1-5,TRBV6-1,13,-,TGTGCCAGCATCTCAGAGAGCAATCAGCCCCAGCATTTT,CASISESNQPQHF
-,TRBJ2-3,TRBV5-4,16,TRBD2,TGTGCCAGCAGCTTGTCTAGCGGGGTGTTGGGCGATACGCAGTATTTT,CASSLSSGVLGDTQYF
medium-sized,TRBJ2-7,TRBV28,17,-,TGTGCCAGCAGTCCCTTATCCGGGCTTGGGGGCTCCTACGAGCAGTACTTC,CASSPLSGLGGSYEQYF
-,TRBJ1-1,TRBV15,14,TRBD1,TGTGCCACCAGCAAAGGACAGGGGAACACTGAAGCTTTCTTT,CATSKGQGNTEAFF
few,TRBJ2-1,TRBV6-5,11,-,TGTGCCAGCAGTTACGGGGATGAGCAGTTCTTC,CASSYGDEQFF
-,TRBJ2-1,TRBV7-8,13,-,TGTGCCAGCCGGAAGGACCCCTACAATGAGCAGTTCTTC,CASRKDPYNEQFF
-,TRBJ2-5,TRBV11-2,14,-,TGTGCCAGCAGCTTCCACCCTGCCCAAGAGACCCAGTACTTC,CASSFHPAQETQYF
-,TRBJ2-3,TRBV5-1,16,TRBD1,TGCGCCAGCAGCTTGGGAATACAGGGGTCGACAGATACGCAGTATTTT,CASSLGIQGSTDTQYF
-,TRBJ2-7,TRBV11-2,14,-,TGTGCCAGCAGTTCGGCGCGGGGGCCCTACGAGCAGTACTTC,CASSSARGPYEQYF
-,TRBJ2-1,TRBV13,17,-,TGTGCCAGCAGCTCAGGGGCGAGCGGCAGCTCCTACAATGAGCAGTTCTTC,CASSSGASGSSYNEQFF
-,TRBJ2-2,TRBV5-1,13,TRBD2,TGCGCCAGCGGGGGGGCGAACACCGGGGAGCTGTTTTTT,CASGGANTGELFF
-,TRBJ1-3,TRBV12-2,17,-,TGTGCAAGTCGCTTAGCGTATATGGGGGACTCTGGAAACACCATATATTTT,CASRLAYMGDSGNTIYF
-,TRBJ2-5,TRBV10-3,11,-,TGTGCCATCAGCACCACCGAGACCCAGTACTTC,CAISTTETQYF
-,TRBJ1-2,TRBV5-6,13,-,TGTGCCAGCAACCACGACGGGCGATATGGCTACACCTTC,CASNHDGRYGYTF
few,TRBJ2-7,TRBV7-6,15,TRBD2,TGTGCCAGCAGCTTAGGTCCTAGCGGGACCTACGAGCAGTACTTC,CASSLGPSGTYEQYF